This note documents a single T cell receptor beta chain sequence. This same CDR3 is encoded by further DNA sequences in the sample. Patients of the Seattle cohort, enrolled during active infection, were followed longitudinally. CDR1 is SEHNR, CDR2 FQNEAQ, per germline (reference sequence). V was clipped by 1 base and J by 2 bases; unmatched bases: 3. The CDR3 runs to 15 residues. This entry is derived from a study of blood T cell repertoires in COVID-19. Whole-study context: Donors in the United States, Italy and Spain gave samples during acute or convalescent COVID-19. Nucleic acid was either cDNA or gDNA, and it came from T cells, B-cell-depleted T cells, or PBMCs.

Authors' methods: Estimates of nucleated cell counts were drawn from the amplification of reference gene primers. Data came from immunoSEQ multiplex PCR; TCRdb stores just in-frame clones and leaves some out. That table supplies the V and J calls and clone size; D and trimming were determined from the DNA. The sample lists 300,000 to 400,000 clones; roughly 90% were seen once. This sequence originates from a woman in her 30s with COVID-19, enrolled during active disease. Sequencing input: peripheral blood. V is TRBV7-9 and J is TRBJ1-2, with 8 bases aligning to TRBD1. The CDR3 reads CASSLGQGTNYGYTF. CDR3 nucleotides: TGTGCCAGCAGCTTAGGACAGGGGACCAACTATGGCTACACCTTC.